A single sample is the source of the 16 T cell receptor beta chains below, sequenced in a study of T cell repertoires in cytomegalovirus infection. One entry per CDR3 protein results from TCRdb running MiXCR on the reads. Of 500,000 or so distinct CDR3 sequences in the sample, 16% are singletons; the top ten hold roughly a quarter. Specimen: CD8+ T cells from PBMCs. All receptors come from a human donor in good health (CMV status not recorded). Some clones in this sample may be carry-over from other donors' samples.

In regard to this clonotype: This may be a read error, as it is one base from a much larger clone. The chain uses TRBV12-3 or TRBV12-4 and TRBJ2-1; a possible D gene is TRBD1 (5 bases). The CDR3 has 15 residues. CDR3 DNA sequence: TGTGCCAGCAGTTCTACAGGTCCCTCCTACAGTGAGCAGTTCTTC. This sequence encodes CASSSTGPSYSEQFF.

Many counts were recorded for this clonotype. This chain connects TRBV7-9 to TRBJ2-5, with D tentatively TRBD1 (7 bases). V lost 2 bases, J lost 6 bases, and 19 bases lay in between. CDR3 length equals 16 residues. The V gene's germline CDR1 is SEHNR and CDR2 FQNEAQ (reference sequence). This CDR3 is CASSLIGGTASKTQYF. For the CDR3, the DNA is TGTGCCAGCAGCTTAATTGGAGGGACAGCCTCAAAGACCCAGTACTTC.

Concerning this clonotype itself: Possible read error: a much larger clone is one base away. The V gene is TRBV7-9, the J gene TRBJ2-5; D is perhaps TRBD1 (7 bases). The CDR3 loop spans 16 amino acids. Germline V CDR1 and CDR2: SEHNR, FQNEAQ (reference sequence). Deletions cut 8 bases from V and 7 bases from J, with 26 bases between. The CDR3 bases are TGTGCCAGCGGCGGGGACAGAGAGAATTCCCCGGGGACCCAGTACTTC. Translating gives CASGGDRENSPGTQYF. Using reference TRBV7-9 and TRBJ2-5 for the parts outside the CDR3, the full variable domain is DTGVSQNPRHKITKRGQNVTFRCDPISEHNRLYWYRQTLGQGPEFLTYFQNEAQLEKSRLLSDRFSAERPKGSFSTLEIQRTEQGDSAMYLCASGGDRENSPGTQYFGPGTRLLVL.

This clonotype was found many times. The rearrangement uses TRBV6-5 and TRBJ2-1; 8 bases match TRBD1. The CDR3 contains 14 residues. Per the germline V gene, CDR1 is MNHEY and CDR2 is SVGAGI. V lost 7 bases to trimming and J lost 3 bases; unmatched junction nucleotides: 5. The CDR3 DNA reads as TGTGCCAGCAAGATACAGGGGGTCTACAATGAGCAGTTCTTC. Encoded protein: CASKIQGVYNEQFF.

A word on this clonotype: A read error may account for a junction end that differs from germline. The V gene is TRBV6-5, the J gene TRBJ2-2; 7 bases align to TRBD1. The CDR3 totals 15 residues. The germline V gene encodes CDR1 MNHEY and CDR2 SVGAGI. Written as DNA, the CDR3 is TGTGCCAGCAGCGTAAAGACAGGGACAGCCGGGGTGCTGGTTTTT. This encodes CASSVKTGTAGVLVF.

V gene TRBV19 combines with J gene TRBJ2-7; D remains unclear. V dropped 5 bases and J dropped 2 bases, with 16 bases sitting between them. The CDR3 is 15 amino acids. Germline V gene lookup returns CDR1 LNHDA and CDR2 SQIVND (reference sequence). The CDR3 region has the DNA TGTGCCAGTAGTCCTACATGGGGTTCGACCTACGAGCAGTACTTC. It codes for CASSPTWGSTYEQYF. Together with reference TRBV19 and TRBJ2-7, the CDR3 gives the full variable domain: DGGITQSPKYLFRKEGQNVTLSCEQNLNHDAMYWYRQDPGQGLRLIYYSQIVNDFQKGDIAEGYSVSREKKESFPLTVTSAQKNPTAFYLCASSPTWGSTYEQYFGPGTRLTVT.

The J gene is TRBJ2-7, the V gene TRBV5-1; D is possibly TRBD1 or TRBD2 (5 bases each). V was pared by 0 bases and J by 3 bases, with 16 bases between. The germline CDR1 and CDR2 sequences are SGHRS and YFSETQ. The CDR3 contains 16 residues. DNA for the CDR3: TGCGCCAGCAGCTTGGCAGGGACCCGTGGGGGCTACGAGCAGTACTTC. Translation: CASSLAGTRGGYEQYF.

V is TRBV27 and J is TRBJ2-1, with 8 bases fitting TRBD2. The CDR3 sequence is 11 residues long. Germline CDR1 MNHEY, CDR2 SMNVEV (reference sequence). Trimming at V came to 7 bases and at J to 15 bases, leaving 8 bases not matched to a gene. The CDR3 reads CASNRGLEVFF. CDR3 DNA sequence: TGTGCCAGCAACCGGGGACTAGAGGTGTTCTTC.

This clonotype showed up many times. V and J are TRBV7-9 and TRBJ2-2; a possible D gene is TRBD2 (6 bases). Trimming took off 6 bases at V and 4 bases at J, with 12 bases between the two ends. The CDR3 consists of 14 residues. Germline CDR1 SEHNR, CDR2 FQNEAQ (reference sequence). As DNA, the CDR3 is TGTGCCAGCAGTTTGAGCGGGCGCACCGGGGAGCTGTTTTTT. Translating gives CASSLSGRTGELFF.

This clonotype was recorded at least ten times. This rearrangement joins TRBV19 to TRBJ1-2; TRBD1 is a possible D gene (5 bases). Germline values: CDR1 LNHDA, CDR2 SQIVND (reference sequence). With 7 bases removed from V and 0 bases from J, the gap between germline ends came to 12 bases. The CDR3 loop spans 14 amino acids. This CDR3 reads CASNPLGANYGYTF. The DNA of the CDR3 is TGTGCCAGTAACCCATTGGGGGCTAACTATGGCTACACCTTC.

This clonotype was counted at least ten times. The V and J genes are TRBV4-1 and TRBJ2-3; unclear D gene. Trimming took 4 bases from V and 5 from J, leaving 7 bases between them. The CDR3 loop spans 12 amino acids. Germline loops: CDR1 MGHRA, CDR2 YSYEKL. The CDR3 DNA sequence: TGCGCCAGCAGCCCGGAAGTAGATACGCAGTATTTT. Translating it yields CASSPEVDTQYF.

The gene calls are TRBV6-5 and TRBJ2-3; a weak D match, TRBD2 (6 bases). Germline V gene lookup returns CDR1 MNHEY and CDR2 SVGAGI. The CDR3 is 15 residues long. V shed 5 bases and J shed 3 bases, with 15 bases lying between them. The CDR3 coding sequence is TGTGCCAGCAGTCCTCTTACGGCGGGGACAGATACGCAGTATTTT. Translation: CASSPLTAGTDTQYF.

A word on this clonotype: One end of the junction does not line up with germline, which may come from a read error. This chain connects TRBV11-1 to TRBJ2-7; no firm D call. The germline gives CDR1 SGHAT, CDR2 FQDESV (reference sequence). This CDR3 comprises 13 residues. As DNA, the CDR3 is TGTGCCAGAAGCTTACGGAAAGTTTTCGAGCAGTACTTC. Amino acid sequence: CARSLRKVFEQYF.

This clonotype came up many times. The chain employs TRBV29-1 and TRBJ2-7; D gene ambiguous. The CDR3 contains 11 residues. V lost 4 bases and J lost 3, with 7 bases in between. Per germline, CDR1 SQVTM and CDR2 ANQGSEA. In DNA form, the CDR3 reads TGCAGCGTTGCTGGACGCTACGAGCAGTACTTC. Translation gives CSVAGRYEQYF.

The V and J genes are TRBV4-1 and TRBJ2-7, with D uncertain. V lost 0 bases, J lost 1 base, and 13 bases lay in between. CDR3 size: 16 residues. Germline V gene data show CDR1 as MGHRA and CDR2 as YSYEKL. CDR3 sequence reads: CASSQEGAGRSYEQYF. The CDR3 DNA reads as TGCGCCAGCAGCCAAGAAGGTGCAGGCAGGTCCTACGAGCAGTACTTC.

This clonotype was seen many times. This chain links TRBV12-5 with TRBJ1-1; D is uncertain. V lost 4 bases and J lost 4, with 19 bases in between. The germline V gene has CDR1 LGHNT and CDR2 FRNRAP. This CDR3 has 16 amino acids. DNA for the CDR3: TGTGCTAGTGGTTCTTCCCAGGACTTTACGTTCACTGAAGCTTTCTTT. Translating gives CASGSSQDFTFTEAFF.